Presented here are 18 T cell receptor beta chains from one specimen sequenced in a study of blood T cell repertoires in COVID-19. Only in-frame clones appear in the TCRdb table, and some are missing; sequencing was by immunoSEQ multiplex PCR. This sample has 70,000 or so clones; more than 75% occur once, and the top ten carry about a tenth. The source material was peripheral blood. Receptors were obtained from a man between 65 and 85 years old with active or convalescent COVID-19.

J is TRBJ2-6 and V is TRBV19; TRBD2 aligns across 10 bases. Trimming at V came to 3 bases and at J to 2 bases, leaving 7 bases not matched to a gene. The length of the CDR3 is 18 residues. In germline, CDR1 is LNHDA, CDR2 SQIVND (reference sequence). The CDR3 region has the DNA TGTGCCAGTAGTATGGTGCTAGCGGGAGTCCCTGGGGCCAACGTCCTGACTTTC. Amino acids: CASSMVLAGVPGANVLTF.

This chain connects TRBV18 to TRBJ2-3, with unresolved D. The CDR3 is 19 residues long. CDR1 and CDR2 from the germline V gene are KGHSH and LQKENI. The V end lost 6 bases, the J end lost 3 bases, and 28 bases lay between the germline ends. The CDR3 DNA sequence: TGTGCCAGCTCCCCTGTCGCCTTAAGTTTGGTGATCGGGACAGATACGCAGTATTTT. The encoded protein is CASSPVALSLVIGTDTQYF. Full variable domain (remainder filled in from reference TRBV18 and TRBJ2-3): NAGVMQNPRHLVRRRGQEARLRCSPMKGHSHVYWYRQLPEEGLKFMVYLQKENIIDESGMPKERFSAEFPKEGPSILRIQQVVRGDSAAYFCASSPVALSLVIGTDTQYFGPGTRLTVL.

V and J are TRBV7-2 and TRBJ2-1, with 14 bases that match TRBD2. V was pared by 3 bases and J by 8 bases, with 6 bases of the junction left unmatched. This CDR3 has 16 amino acids. From germline, CDR1 is SGHTA and CDR2 FQGNSA. The CDR3 here is CASSFSGLAGADEQFF. Written as DNA, the CDR3 is TGTGCCAGCAGCTTCTCGGGACTAGCGGGAGCCGATGAGCAGTTCTTC.

The chain carries TRBV29-1 and TRBJ1-2, with 7 positions matching TRBD1. The V gene's germline CDR1 is SQVTM and CDR2 ANQGSEA. The CDR3 is 14 amino acids. Losses at the gene ends were 2 bases for V and 3 bases for J; bases not matched to a gene: 6. CDR3 loop: CSVESLGGHYGYTF. The DNA of the CDR3 is TGCAGCGTTGAATCTCTAGGGGGCCACTATGGCTACACCTTC.

J is TRBJ2-3 and V is TRBV7-9, with TRBD2 matching 12 bases. The CDR3 runs to 17 residues. In germline, CDR1 is SEHNR, CDR2 FQNEAQ (reference sequence). V lost 2 bases, J lost 3 bases, and 6 bases stayed unmatched. CDR3 protein: CASSLRRLAGGTDTQYF. CDR3 in DNA: TGTGCCAGCAGCTTAAGGCGCCTAGCGGGAGGGACAGATACGCAGTATTTT.

The gene calls are TRBV10-3 and TRBJ2-7, with D maybe TRBD2 (5 bases). The CDR3 length is 13 residues. With 2 bases removed from V and 4 bases from J, the gap between germline ends came to 9 bases. Germline V gives CDR1 ENHRY, CDR2 SYGVKD. The CDR3 nucleotides read TGTGCCATCAGTGAGAGGACTCAGTACGAGCAGTACTTC. It yields the protein CAISERTQYEQYF.

This CDR3 is CASSGQAGNQPQHF. The CDR3 bases are TGTGCCAGTAGTGGGCAGGCGGGGAATCAGCCCCAGCATTTT. The chain links TRBV19 to TRBJ1-5; D remains unclear. Between the trimmed V and J ends, which lost 5 bases and 4 bases, there was a span of 12 bases. CDR1 and CDR2 from the germline V gene are LNHDA and SQIVND (reference sequence). The CDR3 extends over 14 amino acids. The whole variable domain, filled in from reference TRBV19 and TRBJ1-5, reads DGGITQSPKYLFRKEGQNVTLSCEQNLNHDAMYWYRQDPGQGLRLIYYSQIVNDFQKGDIAEGYSVSREKKESFPLTVTSAQKNPTAFYLCASSGQAGNQPQHFGDGTRLSIL.

The chain recombines TRBV10-3 with TRBJ1-2; a possible D gene is TRBD1 (6 bases). The ends were cut back, 5 bases at V and 5 bases at J, with 15 bases in the middle. Germline CDR1 reads ENHRY; CDR2 reads SYGVKD. CDR3 length: 14 amino acids. CDR3 residues: CAISRQEAIYGYTF. The CDR3 nucleotides read TGTGCCATCAGTAGACAGGAGGCCATTTATGGCTACACCTTC.

The chain joins TRBV6-6 to TRBJ1-3; D is unclear. V lost 7 bases, J lost 0 bases, and 13 bases lay in between. There are 15 residues in the CDR3. Germline loops: CDR1 MNHNY, CDR2 SVGAGI (reference sequence). CDR3 in DNA: TGTGCCAGCACCCCTATGCCTGGCTCTGGAAACACCATATATTTT. Translation gives CASTPMPGSGNTIYF.

This chain links TRBV12-5 with TRBJ1-1; D is possibly TRBD1 (5 bases). Germline CDR1 and CDR2: LGHNT and FRNRAP. This CDR3 region has 13 residues. Trimming took 1 base from V and 10 from J, leaving 13 bases between them. CDR3 nucleotide sequence: TGTGCTAGTGGTTTGGGGGAGGGGACGGGAGCTTTCTTT. This gives the protein CASGLGEGTGAFF. Combining the CDR3 with reference TRBV12-5 and TRBJ1-1 gives the whole variable domain DARVTQTPRHKVTEMGQEVTMRCQPILGHNTVFWYRQTMMQGLELLAYFRNRAPLDDSGMPKDRFSAEMPDATLATLKIQPSEPRDSAVYFCASGLGEGTGAFFGQGTRLTVV.

The chain has TRBV28 and TRBJ1-1, with 8 bases that match TRBD1. CDR3 size: 13 residues. Germline CDR1 MDHEN, CDR2 SYDVKM. V lost 6 bases, J lost 7 bases, and 7 bases stayed unmatched. The CDR3 is CASSLQGVGEAFF. CDR3 coding DNA: TGTGCCAGCAGCTTACAGGGGGTGGGTGAAGCTTTCTTT. Together with reference TRBV28 and TRBJ1-1, the CDR3 gives the full variable domain: DVKVTQSSRYLVKRTGEKVFLECVQDMDHENMFWYRQDPGLGLRLIYFSYDVKMKEKGDIPEGYSVSREKKERFSLILESASTNQTSMYLCASSLQGVGEAFFGQGTRLTVV.

The chain joins TRBV9 to TRBJ2-6; 8 bases are shared with TRBD1. The CDR3 spans 18 residues. CDR1 is SGDLS, CDR2 YYNGEE, per germline. V was clipped by 4 bases and J by 0 bases; unmatched bases: 9. CDR3 in amino acids: CASSLSWDRFSGANVLTF. The CDR3 bases are TGTGCCAGCAGCCTATCGTGGGACAGGTTCTCTGGGGCCAACGTCCTGACTTTC. Full variable domain (missing parts from reference TRBV9 and TRBJ2-6): DSGVTQTPKHLITATGQRVTLRCSPRSGDLSVYWYQQSLDQGLQFLIQYYNGEERAKGNILERFSAQQFPDLHSELNLSSLELGDSALYFCASSLSWDRFSGANVLTFGAGSRLTVL.

The chain recombines TRBV23-1 with TRBJ1-6, with unresolved D. TRBV23-1 is noted as an ORF with a role that remains uncertain. V gave up 6 bases and J gave up 3 bases, with 12 bases separating them. The CDR3 has 15 amino acids. The CDR3 bases are TGCGCCAGCAGCCCCCCGTCGTTCTATAATTCACCCCTCCACTTT. It specifies CASSPPSFYNSPLHF.

The chain uses TRBV7-9 and TRBJ1-1; TRBD1 might be the D (6 bases). CDR1 is SEHNR, CDR2 FQNEAQ, per germline (reference sequence). The CDR3 is 13 residues long. Trimming took off 8 bases at V and 1 base at J, with 11 bases between the two ends. Written as DNA, the CDR3 is TGTGCCAGCGGTGACAGGAAGAACACTGAAGCTTTCTTT. The encoded protein is CASGDRKNTEAFF. Full variable domain (outside the CDR3, taken from reference TRBV7-9 and TRBJ1-1): DTGVSQNPRHKITKRGQNVTFRCDPISEHNRLYWYRQTLGQGPEFLTYFQNEAQLEKSRLLSDRFSAERPKGSFSTLEIQRTEQGDSAMYLCASGDRKNTEAFFGQGTRLTVV.

This clone was found once. The chain employs TRBV6-6 and TRBJ2-7, with TRBD2 as a possible D gene (6 bases). V lost 6 bases, J lost 6 bases, and 12 bases lay in between. Germline V gene lookup returns CDR1 MNHNY and CDR2 SVGAGI (reference sequence). The CDR3 runs to 12 residues. CDR3 in amino acids: CASRREGLEQYF. The CDR3, as DNA: TGTGCCAGCAGGCGGGAAGGGCTCGAGCAGTACTTC.

This clone was seen only a few times. This chain joins TRBV5-6 and TRBJ1-2; 8 nucleotides agree with TRBD1. J lost 8 bases, V lost 4 bases, and 1 base had no gene match. CDR1 and CDR2 from the germline V gene are SGHDT and YYEEEE. The CDR3 runs to 11 residues. CDR3 bases: TGTGCCAGCAGCAGGGACAGGGGCTACACCTTC. Translation gives CASSRDRGYTF. Supplemented by reference TRBV5-6 and TRBJ1-2, the full variable domain reads DAGVTQSPTHLIKTRGQQVTLRCSPKSGHDTVSWYQQALGQGPQFIFQYYEEEERQRGNFPDRFSGHQFPNYSSELNVNALLLGDSALYLCASSRDRGYTFGSGTRLTVV.

The chain has TRBV20-1 and TRBJ2-1; D not resolved. The CDR3 totals 10 residues. V gave up 5 bases and J gave up 5 bases, with 4 bases separating them. CDR1 and CDR2 (germline): DFQATT, SNEGSKA (reference sequence). The CDR3 nucleotides are TGCAGTGCTTCCGACAATGAGCAGTTCTTC. Residues: CSASDNEQFF.

The V call is TRBV5-6, the J call TRBJ2-3; D unresolved. The CDR3 loop spans 13 amino acids. V dropped 4 bases and J dropped 0 bases, with 6 bases sitting between them. The germline V gene has CDR1 SGHDT and CDR2 YYEEEE. The chain's CDR3 is CASSPYSTDTQYF. The CDR3 DNA sequence: TGTGCCAGCAGCCCGTATAGCACAGATACGCAGTATTTT.